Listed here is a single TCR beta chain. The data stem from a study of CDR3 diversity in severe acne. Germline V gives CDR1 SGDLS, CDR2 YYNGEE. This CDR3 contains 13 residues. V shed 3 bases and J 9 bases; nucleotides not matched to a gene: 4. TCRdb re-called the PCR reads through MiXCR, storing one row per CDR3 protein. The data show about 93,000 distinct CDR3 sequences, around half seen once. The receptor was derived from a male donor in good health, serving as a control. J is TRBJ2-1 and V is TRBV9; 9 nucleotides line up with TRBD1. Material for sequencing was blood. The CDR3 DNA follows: TGTGCCAGCAGCGACGGACAGGGGAGTGAGCAGTTCTTC. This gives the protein CASSDGQGSEQFF.